Listed below are T cell receptor beta chains from one sample, sequenced in a study of cytomegalovirus exposure and HLA in healthy donors. Only in-frame clones appear in the TCRdb table, and some are missing; sequencing was by immunoSEQ multiplex PCR. The sample gives 150,000 to 200,000 clones, 80% to 85% of which show up once; about 1.2% is in the top ten. The sample was PBMCs. The receptors come from a woman in her thirties in good health and CMV-seronegative. Each CDR3 is given with its conserved first and last residue. The D gene is left open where the match is weak. Some rows mark clone size as missing; the rest say once, few, many or name a class of expanded clone.

j_call	clone_size	d_call	v_call	cdr3_aa	cdr3_nt
TRBJ2-5	-	-	TRBV6-5	CASSYSGRVGETQYF	TGTGCCAGCAGTTACTCGGGTCGGGTCGGGGAGACCCAGTACTTC
TRBJ2-3	-	TRBD2	TRBV5-8	CASSLGFGAGGSADTQYF	TGTGCCAGCAGCTTGGGGTTTGGAGCGGGAGGTAGCGCAGATACGCAGTATTTT
TRBJ2-5	few	TRBD2	TRBV9	CASTRGLAGYF	TGTGCCAGCACCCGGGGACTAGCGGGATACTTC
TRBJ1-5	once	TRBD1	TRBV13	CASSHDRDQPQHF	TGTGCCAGCAGCCACGACAGGGACCAGCCCCAGCATTTT
TRBJ2-2	-	TRBD2	TRBV7-9	CASSFGVGLAVNTGELFF	TGTGCCAGCAGCTTTGGGGTGGGACTAGCGGTTAACACCGGGGAGCTGTTTTTT
TRBJ2-4	many	TRBD1	TRBV7-9	CASSFVDRRTGKNIQYF	TGTGCCAGCAGCTTCGTCGACCGCCGGACAGGGAAAAACATTCAGTACTTC
TRBJ2-2	once	-	TRBV19	CASNRGPGELFF	TGTGCCAGTAACAGAGGGCCCGGGGAGCTGTTTTTT
TRBJ1-5	-	-	TRBV5-1	CASSLFWGEDQPQHF	TGCGCCAGCAGCTTGTTTTGGGGAGAGGATCAGCCCCAGCATTTT
TRBJ1-2	-	TRBD1	TRBV7-9	CASSDFLRGRFNYGYTF	TGTGCCAGCAGCGATTTTTTGAGGGGGCGGTTTAACTATGGCTACACCTTC
TRBJ2-7	-	TRBD2	TRBV5-1	CASRPGLGASYEQYF	TGCGCCAGCAGGCCGGGACTAGGAGCCTCCTACGAGCAGTACTTC
TRBJ1-5	-	-	TRBV28	CASLAGNQPQHF	TGTGCCAGCTTGGCCGGGAATCAGCCCCAGCATTTT
TRBJ1-1	-	TRBD1	TRBV9	CASSAGGNTEAFF	TGTGCCAGCAGCGCAGGGGGAAACACTGAAGCTTTCTTT
TRBJ2-7	-	-	TRBV5-6	CASSSVEYEQYF	TGTGCCAGCAGCTCGGTTGAATACGAGCAGTACTTC
TRBJ1-1	-	-	TRBV19	CASSSVSSMNTEAFF	TGTGCCAGTAGTAGCGTCTCGTCAATGAACACTGAAGCTTTCTTT
TRBJ2-4	-	TRBD1	TRBV23-1	CASSQAGTGGKNIQYF	TGCGCCAGCAGTCAGGCCGGGACAGGGGGCAAAAACATTCAGTACTTC
TRBJ1-5	-	-	TRBV6-5	CASKRGDSNQPQHF	TGTGCCAGTAAACGGGGGGATAGCAATCAGCCCCAGCATTTT
TRBJ1-6	once	TRBD1	TRBV5-8	CASSLAPGGGYSPLHF	TGTGCCAGCAGCTTGGCCCCAGGGGGTGGTTATTCACCCCTCCACTTT
TRBJ1-1	-	TRBD1	TRBV30	CAWNTGQGRAFF	TGTGCCTGGAATACCGGACAGGGGCGAGCTTTCTTT
TRBJ1-2	-	-	TRBV2	CASSVRGGYTF	TGTGCCAGCAGTGTAAGGGGCGGCTACACCTTC
TRBJ2-4	-	TRBD1	TRBV29-1	CSVAPTGVKNIQYF	TGCAGCGTTGCCCCAACAGGGGTCAAAAACATTCAGTACTTC
TRBJ2-3	once	TRBD2	TRBV7-8	CASSSSGSTTDTQYF	TGTGCCAGCAGCTCTAGCGGGAGTACGACAGATACGCAGTATTTT
TRBJ2-5	-	-	TRBV4-1	CASSQDGGSPATQYF	TGCGCCAGCAGCCAAGATGGGGGCTCCCCCGCGACCCAGTACTTC
TRBJ1-1	-	-	TRBV30	CAIQAGTYTEAFF	TGTGCCATACAAGCAGGAACGTACACTGAAGCTTTCTTT
TRBJ2-2	-	TRBD1	TRBV29-1	CSVEKGQGTGTGELFF	TGCAGCGTTGAAAAGGGACAGGGGACGGGGACCGGGGAGCTGTTTTTT
TRBJ2-6	-	TRBD1	TRBV9	CASSVGTGTSGANVLTF	TGTGCCAGCAGCGTCGGGACAGGGACCTCTGGGGCCAACGTCCTGACTTTC
TRBJ2-5	-	-	TRBV27	CASSLRGMYQETQYF	TGTGCCAGCAGCCTTAGGGGAATGTACCAAGAGACCCAGTACTTC